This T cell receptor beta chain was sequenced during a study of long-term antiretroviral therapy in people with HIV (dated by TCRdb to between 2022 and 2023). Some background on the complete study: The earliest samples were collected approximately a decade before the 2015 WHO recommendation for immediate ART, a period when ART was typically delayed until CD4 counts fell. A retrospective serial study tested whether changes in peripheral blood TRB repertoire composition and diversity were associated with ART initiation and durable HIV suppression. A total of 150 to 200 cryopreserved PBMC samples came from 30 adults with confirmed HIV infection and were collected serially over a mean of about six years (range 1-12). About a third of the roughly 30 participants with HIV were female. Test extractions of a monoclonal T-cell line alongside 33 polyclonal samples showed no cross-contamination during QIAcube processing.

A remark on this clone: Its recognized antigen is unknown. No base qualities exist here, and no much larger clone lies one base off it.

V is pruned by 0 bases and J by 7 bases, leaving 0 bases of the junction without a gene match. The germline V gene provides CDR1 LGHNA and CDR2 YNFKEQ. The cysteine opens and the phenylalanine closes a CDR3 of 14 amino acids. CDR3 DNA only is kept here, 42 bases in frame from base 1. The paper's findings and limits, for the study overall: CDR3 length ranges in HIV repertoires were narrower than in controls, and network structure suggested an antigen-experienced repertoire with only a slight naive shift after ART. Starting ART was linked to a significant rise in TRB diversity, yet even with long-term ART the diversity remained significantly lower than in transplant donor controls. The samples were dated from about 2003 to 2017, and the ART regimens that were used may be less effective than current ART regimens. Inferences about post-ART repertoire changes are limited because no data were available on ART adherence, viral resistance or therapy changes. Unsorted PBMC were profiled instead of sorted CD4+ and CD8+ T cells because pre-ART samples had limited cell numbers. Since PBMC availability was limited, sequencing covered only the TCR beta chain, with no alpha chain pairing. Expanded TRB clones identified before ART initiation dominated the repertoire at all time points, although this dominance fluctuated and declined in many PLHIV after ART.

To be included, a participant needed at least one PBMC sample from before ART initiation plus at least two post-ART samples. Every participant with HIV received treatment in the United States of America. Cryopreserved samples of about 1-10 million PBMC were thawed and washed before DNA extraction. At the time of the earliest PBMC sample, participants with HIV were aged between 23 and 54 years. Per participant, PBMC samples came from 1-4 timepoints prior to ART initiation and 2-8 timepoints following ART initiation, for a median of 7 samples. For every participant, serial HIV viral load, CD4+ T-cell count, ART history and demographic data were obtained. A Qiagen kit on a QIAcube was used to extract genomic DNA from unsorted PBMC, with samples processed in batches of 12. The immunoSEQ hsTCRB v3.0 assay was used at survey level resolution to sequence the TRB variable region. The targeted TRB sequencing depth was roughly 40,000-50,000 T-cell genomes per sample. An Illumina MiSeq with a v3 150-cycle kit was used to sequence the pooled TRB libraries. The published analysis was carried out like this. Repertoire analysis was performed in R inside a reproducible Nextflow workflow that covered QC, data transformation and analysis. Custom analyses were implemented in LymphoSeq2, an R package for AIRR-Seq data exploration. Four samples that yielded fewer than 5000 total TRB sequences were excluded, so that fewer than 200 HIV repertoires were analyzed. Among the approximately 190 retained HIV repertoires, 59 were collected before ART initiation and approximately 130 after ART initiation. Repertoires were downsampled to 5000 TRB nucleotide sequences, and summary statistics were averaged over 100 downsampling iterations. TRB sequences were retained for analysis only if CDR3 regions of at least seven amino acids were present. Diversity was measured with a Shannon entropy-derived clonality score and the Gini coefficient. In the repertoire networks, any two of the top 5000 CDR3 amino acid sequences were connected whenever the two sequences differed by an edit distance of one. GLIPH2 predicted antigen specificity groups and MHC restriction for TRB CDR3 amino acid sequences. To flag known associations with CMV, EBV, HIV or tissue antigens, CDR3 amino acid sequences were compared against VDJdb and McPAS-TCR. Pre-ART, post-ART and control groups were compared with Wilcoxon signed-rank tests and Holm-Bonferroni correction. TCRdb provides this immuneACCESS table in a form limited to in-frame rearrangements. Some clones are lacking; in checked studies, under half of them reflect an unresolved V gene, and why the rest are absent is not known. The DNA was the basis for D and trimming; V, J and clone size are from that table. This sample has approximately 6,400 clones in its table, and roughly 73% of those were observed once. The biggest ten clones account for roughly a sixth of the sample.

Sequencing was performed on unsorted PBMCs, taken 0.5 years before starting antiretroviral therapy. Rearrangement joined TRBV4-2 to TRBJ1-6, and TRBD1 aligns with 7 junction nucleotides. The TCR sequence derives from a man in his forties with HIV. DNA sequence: TGTGCCAGCAGCCAAGAGGGACAGAATTCACCCCTCCACTTT. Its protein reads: CASSQEGQNSPLHF.